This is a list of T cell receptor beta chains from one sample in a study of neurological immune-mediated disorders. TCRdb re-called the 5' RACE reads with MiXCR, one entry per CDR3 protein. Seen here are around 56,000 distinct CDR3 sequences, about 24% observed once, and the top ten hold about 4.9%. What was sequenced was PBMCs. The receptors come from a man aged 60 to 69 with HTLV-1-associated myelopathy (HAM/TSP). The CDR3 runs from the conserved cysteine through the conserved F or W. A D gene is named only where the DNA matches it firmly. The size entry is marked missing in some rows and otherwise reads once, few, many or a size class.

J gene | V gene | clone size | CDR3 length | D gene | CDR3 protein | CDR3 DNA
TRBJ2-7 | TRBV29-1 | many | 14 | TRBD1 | CSVVSDRVPYEQYF | TGCAGCGTTGTCTCGGACAGGGTCCCCTACGAGCAGTACTTC
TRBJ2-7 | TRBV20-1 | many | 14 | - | CSARGHNLGYEQYF | TGCAGTGCTAGAGGCCACAACCTTGGGTACGAGCAGTACTTC
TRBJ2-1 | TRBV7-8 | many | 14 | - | CASSPVMGIDEQFF | TGTGCCAGCAGCCCGGTAATGGGCATCGATGAGCAGTTCTTC
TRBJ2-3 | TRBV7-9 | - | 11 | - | CASSSLGTQYF | TGTGCCAGCAGCTCCCTCGGGACGCAGTATTTT
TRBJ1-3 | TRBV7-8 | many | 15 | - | CASSLAGQGGNTIYF | TGTGCCAGCAGCTTAGCAGGGCAGGGAGGAAACACCATATATTTT
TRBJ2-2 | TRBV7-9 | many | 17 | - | CASSQDGWLGGTGELFF | TGTGCCAGCAGCCAAGACGGATGGTTGGGGGGCACCGGGGAGCTGTTTTTT
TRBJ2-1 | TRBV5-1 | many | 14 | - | CASSVALGGGEQFF | TGCGCCAGCAGCGTCGCGTTAGGGGGGGGTGAGCAGTTCTTC
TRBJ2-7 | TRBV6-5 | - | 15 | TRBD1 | CASSPGTGKSYEQYF | TGTGCCAGCAGTCCCGGGACAGGGAAGTCCTACGAGCAGTACTTC
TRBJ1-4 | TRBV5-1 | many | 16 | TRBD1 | CASRRDPGTGNEKLFF | TGCGCCAGCAGAAGGGACCCCGGGACAGGGAATGAAAAACTGTTTTTT
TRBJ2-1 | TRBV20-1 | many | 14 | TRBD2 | CSARELAGLNEQFF | TGCAGTGCTAGAGAACTAGCGGGACTCAATGAGCAGTTCTTC
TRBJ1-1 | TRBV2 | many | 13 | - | CASSGHMNTEAFF | TGTGCCAGCAGTGGTCATATGAACACTGAAGCTTTCTTT
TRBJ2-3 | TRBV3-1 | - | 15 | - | CASSQEGINWDTQYF | TGTGCCAGCAGCCAAGAGGGGATAAATTGGGATACGCAGTATTTT
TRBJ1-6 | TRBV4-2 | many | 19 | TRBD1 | CASSQDATGTGGYNSPLHF | TGTGCCAGCAGCCAAGATGCCACCGGGACAGGGGGCTATAATTCACCCCTCCACTTT
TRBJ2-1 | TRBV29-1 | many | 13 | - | CSVETYRVSEQFF | TGCAGCGTTGAAACTTACAGGGTGAGTGAGCAGTTCTTC
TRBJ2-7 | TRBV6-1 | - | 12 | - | CASKGDGTEQYF | TGTGCCAGCAAGGGGGACGGTACCGAGCAGTACTTC
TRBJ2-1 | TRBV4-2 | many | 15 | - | CASSLRDLPVNEQFF | TGTGCCAGCAGCCTACGGGACTTGCCGGTGAATGAGCAGTTCTTC